Following are 27 T cell receptor beta chains from one sample sequenced in a study of blood T cell repertoires in COVID-19. The assay was immunoSEQ multiplex PCR, and TCRdb's table has in-frame clones only and misses some. The sample has roughly 200,000 clones; around nine tenths are singletons. The sequenced sample consisted of peripheral blood. The receptor source for this set is a woman aged 18 to 35 who had recovered from COVID-19.

The chain uses TRBV11-2 and TRBJ2-5; 10 nucleotides line up with TRBD2. The V gene's germline CDR1 is SGHAT and CDR2 FQNNGV. The CDR3 is 17 residues long. The V gene end was trimmed by 3 bases and the J gene end by 4 bases; junction bases not matched to a gene: 11. CDR3: CASSFSVTGTSAETQYF. In DNA form, the CDR3 reads TGTGCCAGCAGCTTTTCCGTCACCGGGACTAGCGCAGAGACCCAGTACTTC.

The rearrangement links TRBV7-9 to TRBJ2-1; tentatively, D is TRBD1 (6 bases). This CDR3 is 15 amino acids long. V was shortened by 1 base and J by 7 bases, with 14 bases between the two germline ends. The germline V gene encodes CDR1 SEHNR and CDR2 FQNEAQ (reference sequence). CDR3 DNA: TGTGCCAGCAGCTTAGAGACAGGCCAAGGGAATGAGCAGTTCTTC. Its translation is CASSLETGQGNEQFF.

The rearrangement joins TRBV2 to TRBJ2-3; the D is unclear. This CDR3 has 13 amino acids. Germline CDR1 reads SNHLY; CDR2 reads FYNNEI. V was shortened by 8 bases and J by 1 base, with 10 bases between the two germline ends. For the CDR3, the DNA is TGTGCCAGCGTGCCCCCAGGCACAGATACGCAGTATTTT. It translates to CASVPPGTDTQYF.

The V and J genes are TRBV6-5 and TRBJ2-2; TRBD1 might be the D (6 bases). CDR1 MNHEY and CDR2 SVGAGI come from the germline V gene. CDR3 length: 14 amino acids. V was clipped by 7 bases and J by 4 bases, with 13 bases between them. Here the CDR3 DNA reads TGTGCCAGCATTACTATCAGGGGCACCGGGGAGCTGTTTTTT. Encoded protein: CASITIRGTGELFF.

The chain has TRBV3-1 (or the pseudogene TRBV3-2) and TRBJ1-1; no clear D. Germline V gene lookup returns CDR1 LGHDT and CDR2 YNNKEL (reference sequence). With 4 bases removed from V and 7 bases from J, the gap between germline ends came to 16 bases. This CDR3 contains 14 residues. CDR3 residues: CASSLSPLSGEAFF. The DNA for the CDR3 is TGTGCCAGCAGCCTATCACCCCTTTCGGGTGAAGCTTTCTTT.

The gene calls are TRBV18 and TRBJ2-1, with 9 nucleotides matching TRBD2. The junction had 8 bases not matched to a gene; V was cut back by 6 bases and J by 8 bases. The CDR3 is made up of 14 amino acids. Germline V gene data show CDR1 as KGHSH and CDR2 as LQKENI. The CDR3 region is CASSLSAGGDEQFF. CDR3 nucleotides: TGTGCCAGCTCGCTCTCAGCGGGGGGTGATGAGCAGTTCTTC.

The chain couples TRBV6-5 to TRBJ2-1; 13 nucleotides agree with TRBD2. The CDR3 has 15 amino acids. After removal of 6 bases from V and 9 bases from J, the junction contained 8 bases not matched to a gene. In germline, CDR1 is MNHEY, CDR2 SVGAGI. CDR3 nucleotide sequence: TGTGCCAGCAGATGGACTAGCGGGAGCTTCAGTGAGCAGTTCTTC. It codes for CASRWTSGSFSEQFF.

This clone was observed once. This rearrangement joins TRBV7-8 to TRBJ1-2; the match to TRBD1 covers 11 bases. This CDR3 region has 18 residues. Trimming removed 5 bases from V and 0 bases from J; junction bases left unmatched: 11. CDR1 and CDR2 from the germline V gene are SGHVS and FQNEAQ. As DNA, the CDR3 is TGTGCCAGCAGCCTCAGAGGACAGGGGGCCAATGCTAACTATGGCTACACCTTC. Its translation: CASSLRGQGANANYGYTF. Full variable domain (outside the CDR3, taken from reference TRBV7-8 and TRBJ1-2): GAGVSQSPRYKVAKRGQDVALRCDPISGHVSLFWYQQALGQGPEFLTYFQNEAQLDKSGLPSDRFFAERPEGSVSTLKIQRTQQEDSAVYLCASSLRGQGANANYGYTFGSGTRLTVV.

This rearrangement joins TRBV9 to TRBJ1-4; a weak D match, TRBD1 (5 bases). V lost 0 bases to trimming and J lost 7 bases, with 13 bases between them. Germline values: CDR1 SGDLS, CDR2 YYNGEE. This CDR3 is built from 15 residues. Here the CDR3 reads CASSVAGGSGEKLFF. For the CDR3, the DNA is TGTGCCAGCAGCGTAGCTGGGGGGAGTGGTGAAAAACTGTTTTTT.

There are a few counts of this clone. The genes are TRBV7-9 and TRBJ1-6; D not resolved. Germline V CDR1 and CDR2: SEHNR, FQNEAQ (reference sequence). This CDR3 region has 14 residues. V lost 3 bases to trimming and J lost 9 bases, with 12 bases between them. In nucleotides, the CDR3 is TGTGCCAGCAGCTTTATTACTACCCTTTCACCCCTCCACTTT. Translation: CASSFITTLSPLHF. Based on the CDR3 plus reference TRBV7-9 and TRBJ1-6, the full variable domain is DTGVSQNPRHKITKRGQNVTFRCDPISEHNRLYWYRQTLGQGPEFLTYFQNEAQLEKSRLLSDRFSAERPKGSFSTLEIQRTEQGDSAMYLCASSFITTLSPLHFGNGTRLTVT.

V is TRBV19 and J is TRBJ1-5; D might be TRBD1 (5 bases). The germline V gene encodes CDR1 LNHDA and CDR2 SQIVND (reference sequence). The CDR3 covers 15 residues. Trimming removed 4 bases from V and 4 bases from J, with 14 bases in between. DNA of the CDR3: TGTGCCAGTAGTACGTTAGGGGTCGGAAATCAGCCCCAGCATTTT. Its translation: CASSTLGVGNQPQHF. The full variable domain, in which reference TRBV19 and TRBJ1-5 provide the parts outside the CDR3, is DGGITQSPKYLFRKEGQNVTLSCEQNLNHDAMYWYRQDPGQGLRLIYYSQIVNDFQKGDIAEGYSVSREKKESFPLTVTSAQKNPTAFYLCASSTLGVGNQPQHFGDGTRLSIL.

The rearrangement links TRBV28 to TRBJ2-5, with a weak D call TRBD2 (5 bases). The CDR3 spans 11 residues. Germline-derived CDR1 and CDR2 are MDHEN and SYDVKM. The V end lost 6 bases, the J end lost 5 bases, and 7 bases lay between the germline ends. The CDR3 protein is CASRLEETQYF. The CDR3, as DNA: TGTGCCAGCAGACTAGAGGAGACCCAGTACTTC. Variable domain in full (rest from reference TRBV28 and TRBJ2-5): DVKVTQSSRYLVKRTGEKVFLECVQDMDHENMFWYRQDPGLGLRLIYFSYDVKMKEKGDIPEGYSVSREKKERFSLILESASTNQTSMYLCASRLEETQYFGPGTRLLVL.

Only a few counts were recorded for this clone. Written as DNA, the CDR3 is TGTGCCAGCAGCCCTAATTTTGGACAGGGCTTCGCGAACACCGGGGAGCTGTTTTTT. It translates to CASSPNFGQGFANTGELFF. This rearrangement joins TRBV3-1 (or the pseudogene TRBV3-2) to TRBJ2-2; 8 positions match TRBD1. The CDR3 sequence is 19 residues long. Germline V CDR1 and CDR2: LGHDT, YNNKEL (reference sequence). V lost 4 bases, J lost 0 bases, and 13 bases stayed unmatched.

This sequence joins TRBV2 and TRBJ1-3; 9 bases agree with TRBD1. With V trimmed by 7 bases and J by 3 bases, 7 bases remained unmatched. Germline V gives CDR1 SNHLY, CDR2 FYNNEI. The CDR3 loop spans 15 amino acids. The CDR3 DNA reads as TGTGCCAGCATAAACAGGGGGCGGGGTGGAAACACCATATATTTT. Residues: CASINRGRGGNTIYF.

The V call is TRBV21-1, the J call TRBJ2-7; the table's D call, TRBD1, was not checked against the DNA. TRBV21-1 is a pseudogene segment. The CDR3 contains 16 residues. The CDR3 region has the DNA TGTGCCAGCAGCAAAGAGGCCAGGGGTGAGGGGTACGAGCAGTACGTC. It encodes CASSKEARGEGYEQYV.

The rearrangement joins TRBV6-2 or TRBV6-3 to TRBJ2-7; D is unclear. V was pared by 3 bases and J by 2 bases, with 8 bases between. The germline gives CDR1 MNHEY, CDR2 SVGEGT. The CDR3 covers 13 residues. The CDR3 reads CASSYSSAYEQYV. The CDR3 nucleotides are TGTGCCAGCAGTTATAGCTCAGCCTACGAGCAGTACGTC.

V is TRBV7-9 and J is TRBJ1-5; D might be TRBD1 (5 bases). From germline, CDR1 is SEHNR and CDR2 FQNEAQ (reference sequence). With 5 bases removed from V and 1 base from J, the gap between germline ends came to 12 bases. This CDR3 is built from 15 residues. CDR3 residues: CASSPGGVSNQPQHF. For the CDR3, the DNA is TGTGCCAGCAGCCCGGGGGGGGTGAGCAATCAGCCCCAGCATTTT.

The genes are TRBV5-6 and TRBJ2-7; no firm D call. This CDR3 comprises 14 residues. V gave up 3 bases and J gave up 0 bases, with 10 bases separating them. Germline lookup yields CDR1 SGHDT and CDR2 YYEEEE. The chain's CDR3 is CASSSSPGSYEQYV. The CDR3 DNA is TGTGCCAGCAGCTCATCCCCGGGCTCCTACGAGCAGTACGTC.

The chain combines TRBV24-1 with TRBJ2-1, with 7 bases lining up with TRBD2. CDR3 length: 13 amino acids. CDR1 and CDR2 from the germline V gene are KGHDR and SFDVKD. V gave up 8 bases and J gave up 8 bases; unmatched junction bases: 8. The CDR3 DNA reads TGTGCCACCATGGGGGGAGGGCTTTATGAGCAGTTCTTC. Translation: CATMGGGLYEQFF.

The chain has TRBV6-2 or TRBV6-3 and TRBJ2-7; no reliable D call. The germline V gene has CDR1 MNHEY and CDR2 SVGEGT. V lost 2 bases to trimming and J lost 1 base, with 6 bases between them. This CDR3 comprises 13 residues. The CDR3 coding sequence is TGTGCCAGCAGTTACGCGACATCCTACGAGCAGTACGTC. Translated: CASSYATSYEQYV.

The genes are TRBV29-1 and TRBJ1-3; D gene ambiguous. Trimming removed 6 bases from V and 0 bases from J, with 9 bases in between. The germline V gene has CDR1 SQVTM and CDR2 ANQGSEA. There are 13 residues in the CDR3. The CDR3 region has the DNA TGCAGCGTGATGGGCTACTCTGGAAACACCATATATTTT. Protein: CSVMGYSGNTIYF.

The V call is TRBV5-1, the J call TRBJ1-4; D might be TRBD1 (5 bases). CDR1 and CDR2 (germline): SGHRS, YFSETQ. CDR3 length equals 18 residues. With 2 bases removed from V and 0 bases from J, the gap between germline ends came to 17 bases. CDR3 DNA: TGCGCCAGCAGCTTTGGGTGGGGGACTGTCGCAACTAATGAAAAACTGTTTTTT. Amino acids: CASSFGWGTVATNEKLFF.

J is TRBJ2-7 and V is TRBV21-1; the table's TRBD1 call for D was not verified on the DNA. TRBV21-1 is labeled a pseudogene. The length of the CDR3 is 11 residues. The CDR3 nucleotides read TGTGCCAGCAGCCACAGGGAAGAGCAGTACTTC. It yields the protein CASSHREEQYF.

This clone was recorded only once. The rearrangement links TRBV27 to TRBJ1-5; D is undetermined. This CDR3 has 12 residues. V lost 1 base, J lost 6 bases, and 4 bases lay in between. Germline V gives CDR1 MNHEY, CDR2 SMNVEV (reference sequence). The DNA of the CDR3 is TGTGCCAGCAGTTTATTCGGTCAGCCCCAGCATTTT. It is translated as CASSLFGQPQHF.

V usage is TRBV4-3 and J usage is TRBJ2-7; D remains ambiguous. This CDR3 spans 15 amino acids. Trimming took off 0 bases at V and 3 bases at J, with 12 bases between the two ends. The germline gives CDR1 LGHNA, CDR2 YSLEER. CDR3 residues: CASSQEAENYYEQYF. CDR3 coding DNA: TGCGCCAGCAGCCAAGAGGCCGAGAACTACTACGAGCAGTACTTC.

This clone was detected only once. This sequence joins TRBV5-1 and TRBJ2-3, with D perhaps TRBD1 (5 bases). V lost 4 bases to trimming and J lost 0 bases, with 15 bases between them. Per germline, CDR1 SGHRS and CDR2 YFSETQ. This CDR3 contains 16 residues. The CDR3, as DNA: TGCGCCAGCAGCGCCCAGGGTCAGAGAAGCACAGATACGCAGTATTTT. Translation: CASSAQGQRSTDTQYF.

The chain has TRBV19 and TRBJ2-1; 10 nucleotides line up with TRBD2. This CDR3 is 18 amino acids long. Germline V gives CDR1 LNHDA, CDR2 SQIVND (reference sequence). V dropped 6 bases and J dropped 5; count of bases not matched to a gene: 16. CDR3 sequence: CASSLTSSGSAWDNEQFF. The CDR3 DNA is TGTGCCAGTAGCTTAACCTCTAGCGGGAGTGCCTGGGACAATGAGCAGTTCTTC.